This passage covers 15 T cell receptor beta chains from one sample sequenced in a study of Graves' ophthalmopathy and Graves' hyperthyroidism. As the template, RNA transcripts were used to amplify TCR beta CDR3 regions. An initial RT-PCR round employing HTBI primers preceded a second-round multiplex PCR. TCRdb called the multiplex PCR reads again in MiXCR, with one record for every CDR3 protein. The table has around 1.1 million distinct CDR3 sequences, about 40% seen once. Sequencing used peripheral blood or thyroid tissue (not recorded which). All receptors come from an adult man with Graves' hyperthyroidism.

This clonotype was observed a few times. The chain employs TRBV28 and TRBJ1-4; perhaps TRBD1 as D (6 bases). V shed 3 bases and J shed 11 bases, with 16 bases lying between them. The germline V gene encodes CDR1 MDHEN and CDR2 SYDVKM. This CDR3 region has 14 residues. DNA of the CDR3: TGTGCCAGCAGTTTCGGGGGGGGCGCGGAGAAACTGTTTTTT. This encodes CASSFGGGAEKLFF.

J is TRBJ1-1 and V is TRBV14; the D is unclear. V was cut by 2 bases and J by 1 base, with 5 bases left in between. Germline lookup yields CDR1 SGHDN and CDR2 FVKESK. The length of the CDR3 is 13 residues. The CDR3 nucleotides are TGTGCCAGCAGCCAATTTCGGAACACTGAAGCTTTCTTT. Translating gives CASSQFRNTEAFF.

There are many counts of this clonotype. The J gene is TRBJ2-5, the V gene TRBV4-3, with 11 nucleotides matching TRBD1. This CDR3 contains 14 residues. Germline CDR1 and CDR2: LGHNA and YSLEER. V shed 3 bases and J 3 bases; nucleotides not matched to a gene: 0. Here the CDR3 DNA reads TGCGCCAGCAGCCAGGGACAGGGGGAAGAGACCCAGTACTTC. Encoded protein: CASSQGQGEETQYF.

The chain uses TRBV6-2 or TRBV6-3 and TRBJ2-5; TRBD2 aligns across 13 bases. This CDR3 is 17 amino acids long. Trimming took 4 bases from V and 2 from J; bases not matched to a gene: 7. The germline V gene has CDR1 MNHEY and CDR2 SVGEGT. The CDR3 region has the DNA TGTGCCAGCAGTTCAAGGACTAGCGGGGGTTGGCAAGAGACCCAGTACTTC. As protein: CASSSRTSGGWQETQYF.

This clonotype has only a few counts. The chain carries TRBV5-8 and TRBJ2-7, with D tentatively TRBD2 (5 bases). This CDR3 is 18 amino acids long. V was shortened by 4 bases and J by 2 bases, with 25 bases between the two germline ends. CDR1 SGHTS and CDR2 YDEGEE come from the germline V gene. CDR3 sequence reads: CASSDRRTWAGGTYEQYF. Here the CDR3 DNA reads TGTGCCAGCAGCGACCGGCGGACTTGGGCGGGCGGAACCTACGAGCAGTACTTC.

This clonotype occurred many times. The chain has TRBV25-1 and TRBJ1-6; D gene uncertain. The CDR3 length is 16 residues. Germline values: CDR1 MGHDK, CDR2 SYGVNS. Trimming took off 7 bases at V and 0 bases at J, with 13 bases between the two ends. CDR3 region: CASTEGGSSYNSPLHF. CDR3 bases: TGTGCCAGCACAGAGGGTGGGAGCTCCTATAATTCACCCCTCCACTTT.

This clonotype was counted many times. V and J are TRBV20-1 and TRBJ1-5; D is unresolved. There are 14 residues in the CDR3. Germline CDR1 is DFQATT and CDR2 is SNEGSKA (reference sequence). Deletions cut 5 bases from V and 2 bases from J, with 13 bases between. The DNA of the CDR3 is TGCAGTGCTGGCCCTCTAGTCGGCAATCAGCCCCAGCATTTT. It yields the protein CSAGPLVGNQPQHF.

This clonotype was seen many times. The chain carries TRBV19 and TRBJ1-2; maybe TRBD1 (6 bases). CDR1 is LNHDA, CDR2 SQIVND, per germline (reference sequence). The CDR3 is 13 amino acids. Trimming stripped 5 bases from V and 8 bases from J, with 15 bases between. CDR3 sequence: CASSLQGWGGYTF. CDR3 coding DNA: TGTGCCAGTAGTCTACAGGGTTGGGGCGGCTACACCTTC.

This clonotype was detected only a few times. This chain joins TRBV7-9 and TRBJ2-2; TRBD2 might be the D (5 bases). The length of the CDR3 is 15 residues. CDR1 and CDR2 (germline): SEHNR, FQNEAQ (reference sequence). Deletions cut 6 bases from V and 6 bases from J, with 17 bases between. The CDR3 here is CASRIFGVVPGELFF. The CDR3 region has the DNA TGTGCCAGCAGGATCTTCGGGGTCGTCCCCGGGGAGCTGTTTTTT.

A few counts support this clonotype. This chain uses TRBV20-1 with TRBJ2-3, with 7 positions matching TRBD1. Germline CDR1 is DFQATT and CDR2 is SNEGSKA (reference sequence). This CDR3 contains 15 residues. Germline trimming cut 0 bases from V and 0 bases from J; bases unmatched to any gene: 3. The CDR3 DNA is TGCAGTGCTAGAGATGCGACAGGGAGCACAGATACGCAGTATTTT. This encodes CSARDATGSTDTQYF.

This clonotype has a handful of counts. At one boundary the junction diverges from the germline segment, which might be a read error. The chain carries TRBV10-3 and TRBJ2-7; D is uncertain. CDR1 and CDR2 (germline): ENHRY, SYGVKD. This CDR3 contains 16 residues. The chain's CDR3 is CASSSVRVKVSYEQYF. Written as DNA, the CDR3 is TGTGCCAGCAGTTCAGTAAGGGTGAAGGTGTCCTACGAGCAGTACTTC.

Regarding this clonotype: A read error may be the cause here, since a much bigger clone is one base away. The missing conserved phenylalanine or tryptophan at the end of this CDR3 makes a read error likely. This chain uses TRBV7-3 with TRBJ2-5, with D perhaps matching TRBD1 (5 bases). This CDR3 spans 12 amino acids. Germline V gives CDR1 SGHTA, CDR2 FQGTGA. Trimming removed 8 bases at V and 3 bases at J, with 10 bases between. The CDR3 DNA sequence: TGTGCCAGCGTGGGCAGGGAAGAGACCCAGTACCTC. Protein: CASVGREETQYL.

V and J are TRBV6-5 and TRBJ1-5; D remains ambiguous. From germline, CDR1 is MNHEY and CDR2 SVGAGI. The CDR3 sequence is 13 residues long. V lost 4 bases and J lost 2, with 6 bases in between. This CDR3 reads CASSSFGNQPQHF. The CDR3 bases are TGTGCCAGCAGTTCTTTCGGCAATCAGCCCCAGCATTTT.

This clonotype was observed many times. J is TRBJ1-2 and V is TRBV11-3; maybe TRBD1 (5 bases). Deletions cut 7 bases from V and 5 bases from J, with 14 bases between. This CDR3 is built from 13 residues. Germline CDR1 is SGHNT and CDR2 is YENEEA. CDR3 sequence reads: CASNRPGYYGYTF. CDR3 sequence (DNA): TGTGCCAGCAACCGTCCAGGGTATTATGGCTACACCTTC.

This clonotype was detected a few times. The rearrangement uses TRBV5-1 and TRBJ2-2, with D unclear. Germline-derived CDR1 and CDR2 are SGHRS and YFSETQ. The CDR3 loop spans 14 amino acids. The germline V and J ends were trimmed by 0 bases and 7 bases, with 10 bases remaining between them. CDR3 in amino acids: CASSLDSPNGELFF. The CDR3 bases are TGCGCCAGCAGCTTGGATAGTCCGAACGGGGAGCTGTTTTTT.